This TCR beta chain was sequenced during a study of T cells in narcolepsy. Across the study: Donors had narcolepsy type 1 or type 2, or were healthy controls.

Profiling relied on immunoSEQ multiplex PCR, and the TCRdb table lists in-frame clones only, not all of them. The sample consists of approximately 30,000 clones, 86% of them appearing once. The V gene's germline CDR1 is MNHEY and CDR2 SMNVEV (reference sequence). Trimming took 1 base from V and 0 from J, leaving 13 bases between them. The CDR3 is 17 amino acids. Overall study findings and caveats: Healthy controls reportedly lacked the autoreactive clonotypes serially found in patients' blood. Autoreactive clone sequences were missing from some blood memory CD4+ repertoires.

Remarks on this clone: Antigen: not known.

The source is a human donor with narcolepsy. What was sequenced was CD45RA- memory CD4+ T cells from PBMCs. The chain is built from TRBV27 and TRBJ1-5; no firm D call. The CDR3 DNA sequence: TGTGCCAGCAGTTTATGGGGTAGGGCATATAGCAATCAGCCCCAGCATTTT. It codes for CASSLWGRAYSNQPQHF.